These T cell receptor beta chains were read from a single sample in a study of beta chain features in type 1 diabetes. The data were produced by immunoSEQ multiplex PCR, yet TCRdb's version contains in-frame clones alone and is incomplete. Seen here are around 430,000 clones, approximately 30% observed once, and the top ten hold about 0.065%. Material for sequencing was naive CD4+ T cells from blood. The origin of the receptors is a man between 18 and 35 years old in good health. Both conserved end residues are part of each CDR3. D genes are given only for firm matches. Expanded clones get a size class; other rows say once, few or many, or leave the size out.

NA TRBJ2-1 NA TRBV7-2 TGTGCCAGCAGCTTAGCCAGGGTAAATGAGCAGTTCTTC CASSLARVNEQFF
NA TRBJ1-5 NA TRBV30 TGTGCCTGGAGTTCGGGGGGCGTAGGACAGCCCCAGCATTTT CAWSSGGVGQPQHF
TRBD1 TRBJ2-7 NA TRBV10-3 TGTGCCATCACTGGGACAGGGGATTCCTACGAGCAGTACTTC CAITGTGDSYEQYF
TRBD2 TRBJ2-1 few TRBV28 TGTGCCAGCAGCCCCAGCGGGAGAGGGGACAATGAGCAGTTCTTC CASSPSGRGDNEQFF
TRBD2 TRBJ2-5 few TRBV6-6 TGTGCCAGTCGGGGAGGGCGGGGTTTGGAGACCCAGTACTTC CASRGGRGLETQYF
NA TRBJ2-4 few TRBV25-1 TGTGCCAGCAGTGAGGAGGGAGCCAAAAACATTCAGTACTTC CASSEEGAKNIQYF
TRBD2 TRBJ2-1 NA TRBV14 TGTGCCAGCAGCCTAATAGCGGGAGGGCCGGGGATCAATGAGCAGTTCTTC CASSLIAGGPGINEQFF
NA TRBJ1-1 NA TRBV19 TGTGCCAGTAGTATGGTACTGAACACTGAAGCTTTCTTT CASSMVLNTEAFF
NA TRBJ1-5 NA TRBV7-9 TGTGCCAGCAGTCGAGGACAGAATAGCAATCAGCCCCAGCATTTT CASSRGQNSNQPQHF
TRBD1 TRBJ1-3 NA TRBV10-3 TGTGCCATCAGTGGAGACAGGGCTGGAAACACCATATATTTT CAISGDRAGNTIYF
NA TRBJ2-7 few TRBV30 TGTGCCTGGAGTGCCACGAGATTTTCGTCTGACTGGTCCTACGAGCAGTACTTC CAWSATRFSSDWSYEQYF
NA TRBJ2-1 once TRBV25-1 TGTGCCAGCCTACCAATCGGGAGCTACAATGAGCAGTTCTTC CASLPIGSYNEQFF
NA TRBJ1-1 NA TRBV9 TGTGCCAGCAGCGGACCATGGGGCACTGAAGCTTTCTTT CASSGPWGTEAFF
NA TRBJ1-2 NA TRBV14 TGTGCCAGCAGCCAGGGCGGATTTTATGGCTACACCTTC CASSQGGFYGYTF
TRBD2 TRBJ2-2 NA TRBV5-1 TGCGCCAGCAGCCATGGACTAGCGGGAAACACCGGGGAGCTGTTTTTT CASSHGLAGNTGELFF
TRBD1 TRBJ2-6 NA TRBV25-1 TGTGCCAGCAGAAGGGACAGCTCTGGGGCCAACGTCCTGACTTTC CASRRDSSGANVLTF
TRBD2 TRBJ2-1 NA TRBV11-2 TGTGCCAGCAGCTTAGATCCTAGCGGGCATGAGCAGTTCTTC CASSLDPSGHEQFF
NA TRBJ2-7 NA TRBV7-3 TGTGCCAGCAGCTTAACAGGGGACTCCTACGAGCAGTACTTC CASSLTGDSYEQYF
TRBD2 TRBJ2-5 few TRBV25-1 TGTGCCAGCAGTGAATTCGGACTAGCGGAAGAGACCCAGTACTTC CASSEFGLAEETQYF
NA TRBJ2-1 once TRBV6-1 TGTGCCAGCACGGTGGACGGCTACAATGAGCAGTTCTTC CASTVDGYNEQFF
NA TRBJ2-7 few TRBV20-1 TGCAGTGTAGAGAGGTCCTACGAGCAGTACTTC CSVERSYEQYF
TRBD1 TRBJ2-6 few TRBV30 TGTGCCTGGAGTGTACTGGGACAGGGAAACTCTGGGGCCAACGTCCTGACTTTC CAWSVLGQGNSGANVLTF
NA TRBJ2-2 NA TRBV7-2 TGTGCCAGCAGCCCCAGGGGACGGGCGACCACCGGGGAGCTGTTTTTT CASSPRGRATTGELFF
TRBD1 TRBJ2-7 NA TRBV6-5 TGTGCCAGCAGTTACTCCGGACAGGGTTCCTACGAGCAGTACTTC CASSYSGQGSYEQYF
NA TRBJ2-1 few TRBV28 TGTGCCAGCAGTTCCGGGGCCAAGTGGAATGAGCAGTTCTTC CASSSGAKWNEQFF